Listed here are 19 T cell receptor beta chains from one sample, sequenced in a study of cytomegalovirus exposure and HLA in healthy donors listed by TCRdb under 2017. The library was produced with the immunoSEQ multiplex PCR assay. For the multiplex PCR, a mixture combining 60 forward primers for TCR Vbeta segments and 13 reverse primers for TCR Jbeta segments was used. Here the immuneACCESS table is served through TCRdb, limited to in-frame sequences with V and J called. Missing clones are a known gap in these copies; in checked studies unresolved V genes cover under half, and the rest lacks a known reason. Here the sample has about 98,000 clones; about three quarters occur a single time. The top ten clonotypes cover around 15% of the sample. Sequencing was performed on PBMCs. All receptors come from a man between 60 and 75 years old in good health and CMV-seropositive.

The chain links TRBV5-4 to TRBJ1-1; TRBD1 matches 10 bases. This CDR3 comprises 15 residues. Trimming cost V 1 base and J 3 bases; bases outside gene matches: 3. The germline gives CDR1 SGHNT, CDR2 YYREEE (reference sequence). The CDR3 nucleotides are TGTGCCAGCAGCTTGCGACAGGGGGCTGACACTGAAGCTTTCTTT. Its translation: CASSLRQGADTEAFF.

The rearrangement uses TRBV11-2 and TRBJ2-6; 12 positions match TRBD2. The CDR3 length is 18 residues. Germline lookup yields CDR1 SGHAT and CDR2 FQNNGV. V shed 3 bases, J shed 5 bases, and the junction held 8 bases outside the gene matches. DNA for the CDR3: TGTGCCAGCAGCTTTCGGCTAGCGGGGGGGCGGAGGGCCAACGTCCTGACTTTC. This codes for CASSFRLAGGRRANVLTF.

This chain links TRBV5-1 with TRBJ2-5; D is unresolved. The germline gives CDR1 SGHRS, CDR2 YFSETQ. The CDR3 loop spans 14 amino acids. The V end lost 2 bases, the J end lost 0 bases, and 8 bases lay between the germline ends. The CDR3 coding sequence is TGCGCCAGCAGCTTAGGCGGAGACCAAGAGACCCAGTACTTC. This sequence encodes CASSLGGDQETQYF.

This clone was observed a few times. DNA for the CDR3: TGCGCCAGCAGCCAAGGTTACCGGGACAGGATAACCTACGAGCAGTACTTC. As protein: CASSQGYRDRITYEQYF. V usage is TRBV4-1 and J usage is TRBJ2-7; 8 bases agree with TRBD1. This CDR3 has 17 amino acids. The germline V gene has CDR1 MGHRA and CDR2 YSYEKL. Trimming at V came to 1 base and at J to 2 bases, leaving 10 bases not matched to a gene.

This clone was observed a handful of times. The genes are TRBV4-1 and TRBJ1-3; D perhaps matches TRBD1 (5 bases). The CDR3 is 15 residues long. Trimming shortened V by 0 bases and J by 2 bases, and 8 bases separated the two germline ends. Germline V lookup: CDR1 MGHRA, CDR2 YSYEKL. CDR3 amino acids: CASSQEGGTGNTIYF. The CDR3 nucleotides read TGCGCCAGCAGCCAAGAGGGGGGAACTGGAAACACCATATATTTT.

The chain links TRBV4-2 to TRBJ2-3; D might be TRBD1 (6 bases). CDR3 length equals 14 residues. CDR1 and CDR2 (germline): LGHNA, YNFKEQ. V was trimmed by 3 bases and J by 0 bases, leaving 7 bases between them. CDR3 loop: CASSQGTSTDTQYF. The CDR3 nucleotides read TGTGCCAGCAGCCAGGGGACAAGCACAGATACGCAGTATTTT.

The chain combines TRBV18 with TRBJ2-2; 7 bases line up with TRBD2. The ends lost 2 bases at V and 4 bases at J; junction bases unmatched: 4. Per the germline V gene, CDR1 is KGHSH and CDR2 is LQKENI. The CDR3 has 15 amino acids. The chain's CDR3 is CASSPRTGGTGELFF. In nucleotides, the CDR3 is TGTGCCAGCTCACCAAGGACGGGGGGCACCGGGGAGCTGTTTTTT.

The chain joins TRBV10-1 to TRBJ2-2, with 10 bases lining up with TRBD1. The CDR3 contains 14 residues. The V and J ends lost 6 bases and 5 bases, in that order; junction bases with no gene match: 3. Germline V gene lookup returns CDR1 WNHNN and CDR2 SYGVQD (reference sequence). CDR3 amino acids: CASSADRGTGELFF. CDR3 DNA sequence: TGCGCCAGCAGCGCGGACAGGGGGACCGGGGAGCTGTTTTTT.

This chain uses TRBV28 with TRBJ2-5, with TRBD2 matching over 9 bases. The J call is doubtful: the DNA matches TRBJ2-7 better. The CDR3 contains 17 residues. Germline CDR1 and CDR2: MDHEN and SYDVKM. The chain's CDR3 is CASSFWVAGALSYEQYF. As DNA, the CDR3 is TGTGCCAGCAGTTTTTGGGTAGCGGGGGCTCTCTCCTACGAGCAGTACTTC.

The chain has TRBV5-1 and TRBJ2-2; possible D gene TRBD1, 6 bases. Trimming pared 9 bases from V and 5 bases from J, leaving 20 bases between. Looked up from germline, CDR1 is SGHRS and CDR2 is YFSETQ. The CDR3 has 15 amino acids. CDR3 in amino acids: CATPGQGLSTGELFF. The CDR3 DNA sequence: TGCGCCACACCGGGGCAGGGGCTTTCGACCGGGGAGCTGTTTTTT. Complete variable domain (other parts from reference TRBV5-1 and TRBJ2-2): KAGVTQTPRYLIKTRGQQVTLSCSPISGHRSVSWYQQTPGQGLQFLFEYFSETQRNKGNFPGRFSGRQFSNSRSEMNVSTLELGDSALYLCATPGQGLSTGELFFGEGSRLTVL.

This chain connects TRBV5-1 to TRBJ2-3; D unclear. The CDR3 sequence is 16 residues long. V was shortened by 2 bases and J by 0 bases, with 13 bases between the two germline ends. Germline-derived CDR1 and CDR2 are SGHRS and YFSETQ. CDR3 in amino acids: CASSFNSPASTDTQYF. Written as DNA, the CDR3 is TGCGCCAGCAGCTTTAACTCACCCGCCAGCACAGATACGCAGTATTTT. The full variable domain, in which reference TRBV5-1 and TRBJ2-3 provide the parts outside the CDR3, is KAGVTQTPRYLIKTRGQQVTLSCSPISGHRSVSWYQQTPGQGLQFLFEYFSETQRNKGNFPGRFSGRQFSNSRSEMNVSTLELGDSALYLCASSFNSPASTDTQYFGPGTRLTVL.

V gene TRBV19 combines with J gene TRBJ1-2; the match to TRBD1 covers 7 bases. J gave up 2 bases and V 3 bases, and 9 bases lay outside the gene matches. Germline CDR1 LNHDA, CDR2 SQIVND (reference sequence). This CDR3 region has 16 residues. The CDR3 here is CASSMGRQGRNYGYTF. The CDR3 region has the DNA TGTGCCAGTAGTATGGGGAGACAGGGTCGAAACTATGGCTACACCTTC.

V is TRBV5-6 and J is TRBJ2-5; D is perhaps TRBD2 (5 bases). The better agreement between TRBJ2-7 and the DNA end casts doubt on the J call. In germline, CDR1 is SGHDT, CDR2 YYEEEE. This CDR3 is built from 15 residues. CDR3 coding DNA: TGTGCCAGCAGCTTGTTCGGGATAAATCCCTACGAGCAGTACTTC. The encoded protein is CASSLFGINPYEQYF.

This clone was counted only a few times. The chain uses TRBV6-1 and TRBJ2-7; 11 positions match TRBD1. Unmatched junction bases numbered 9, after V lost 5 bases and J lost 6 bases. Per germline, CDR1 MNHNS and CDR2 SASEGT. This CDR3 comprises 15 residues. The CDR3 DNA reads TGTGCCAGCAGTCCAACTTTGGACAGGGGGCGCGAGCAGTACTTC. It is translated as CASSPTLDRGREQYF.

As regards this clone: The conserved closing phenylalanine or tryptophan is absent in this CDR3, likely reflecting a read error. The chain has TRBV5-6 and TRBJ2-7, with TRBD1 matching 8 bases. In germline, CDR1 is SGHDT, CDR2 YYEEEE. The CDR3 has 14 amino acids. Germline trimming cut 4 bases from V and 1 base from J; bases unmatched to any gene: 4. The CDR3 DNA reads as TGTGCCAGCAGCCCAACAGGGGGTTCCTACGAGCAGTACCTC. As protein: CASSPTGGSYEQYL.

V gene TRBV2 combines with J gene TRBJ2-2; TRBD1 matches 7 bases. Germline assignment: CDR1 SNHLY and CDR2 FYNNEI. The length of the CDR3 is 18 residues. Trimming at V came to 2 bases and at J to 5 bases, leaving 14 bases not matched to a gene. This CDR3 is CASSERKGAVVVTGELFF. The CDR3 DNA sequence: TGTGCCAGCAGTGAACGTAAGGGGGCGGTCGTTGTTACCGGGGAGCTGTTTTTT.

This rearrangement joins TRBV27 to TRBJ2-5; 7 positions agree with TRBD2. Germline loops: CDR1 MNHEY, CDR2 SMNVEV (reference sequence). V gave up 4 bases and J gave up 2 bases; unmatched junction bases: 10. The CDR3 is 16 residues long. CDR3 protein: CASSSPAGGDQETQYF. CDR3 DNA: TGTGCCAGCAGTTCCCCAGCTGGGGGGGATCAAGAGACCCAGTACTTC.

This chain connects TRBV7-9 to TRBJ2-1; D not certain. The CDR3 loop spans 12 amino acids. Germline V CDR1 and CDR2: SEHNR, FQNEAQ (reference sequence). V was clipped by 9 bases and J by 12 bases, with 18 bases between them. The CDR3 DNA follows: TGTGCCAGTAAAGTTAGCATCGGCCGGCAGTTCTTC. Translation: CASKVSIGRQFF.

The V gene is TRBV6-4, the J gene TRBJ2-2; possible D gene TRBD1, 6 bases. Germline loops: CDR1 MRHNA, CDR2 SNTAGT. There are 15 residues in the CDR3. V was shortened by 4 bases and J by 5 bases, with 14 bases between the two germline ends. CDR3 DNA sequence: TGTGCCAGCAGTGCCGAAACAGGGAGAACCGGGGAGCTGTTTTTT. Its translation: CASSAETGRTGELFF.